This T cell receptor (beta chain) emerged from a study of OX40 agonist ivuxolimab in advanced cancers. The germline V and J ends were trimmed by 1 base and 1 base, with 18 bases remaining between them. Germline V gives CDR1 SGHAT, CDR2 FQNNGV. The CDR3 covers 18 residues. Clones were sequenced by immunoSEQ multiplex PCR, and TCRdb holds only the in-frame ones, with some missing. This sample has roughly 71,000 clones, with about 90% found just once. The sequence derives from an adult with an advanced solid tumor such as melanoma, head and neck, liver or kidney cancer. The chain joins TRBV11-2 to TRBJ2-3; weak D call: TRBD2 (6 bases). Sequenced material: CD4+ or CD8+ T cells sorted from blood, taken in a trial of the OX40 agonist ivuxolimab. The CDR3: CASSLGGSGVRRTDTQYF. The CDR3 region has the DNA TGTGCCAGCAGCTTAGGTGGTAGCGGAGTTCGCCGCACAGATACGCAGTATTTT.